The present TCR beta chain was sequenced within a study of blood T cell repertoires in COVID-19. In the study overall: The United States, Italy and Spain supplied acute and convalescent COVID-19 samples. In each case, the material was cDNA or gDNA derived from T cells, B-cell-depleted T cells, or PBMCs.

The CDR3 is 16 amino acids. Germline V gene sequence: CDR1 SEHNR, CDR2 FQNEAQ (reference sequence). V dropped 5 bases and J dropped 9; count of bases not matched to a gene: 13. Authors' analysis steps: Nucleated cell counts were estimated from reference gene primer amplification. This table comes from immunoSEQ multiplex PCR, and its TCRdb copy is limited to in-frame clones, with some not included. V and J calls and clone size are those listed in that table; D and trimming were worked out from the DNA. The profile shows roughly 190,000 clones, roughly 89% of them singletons. Sequencing was carried out using peripheral blood. The J gene is TRBJ2-1, the V gene TRBV7-9; TRBD1 matches 10 bases. The clonotype was recovered from a man younger than 35 with active or convalescent COVID-19. Here the CDR3 reads CASSRPGTGDQGEQFF. CDR3 bases: TGTGCCAGCAGCCGCCCCGGGACAGGGGATCAGGGTGAGCAGTTCTTC.